This TCR beta chain emerged from a study of long-term antiretroviral therapy in people with HIV. The authors ran the immunoSEQ assay, v3.0, at survey level. TCRdb keeps only in-frame clones here, not all; method: immunoSEQ multiplex PCR. The repertoire holds around 29,000 clones, with around 95% as singletons. The CDR3 totals 14 residues. CDR1 and CDR2 (germline): GTSNPN, SVGIG (reference sequence). Trimming took 5 bases from V and 4 from J; bases not matched to a gene: 9. The sequence was collected from a young man with HIV. The chain employs TRBV30 and TRBJ1-1; 8 bases match TRBD1. The sample was unsorted PBMCs, taken 5.3 years after starting antiretroviral therapy. The CDR3 reads CAWGAQGVGTEAFF. Written as DNA, the CDR3 is TGTGCCTGGGGAGCACAGGGGGTGGGCACTGAAGCTTTCTTT.